The sequence of this T cell receptor beta chain was determined in a study of T-cell memory formation after mild COVID-19. Overall study context: TCR clusters showed largely donor specificity. The study's findings and limits: The study found contracting CD4+ clones mainly in CM and EM and contracting CD8+ clones in EMRA. While clones contracting from day 15 to 85 were balanced between CD4 and CD8, later expanders leaned CD4+.

This CDR3 comprises 14 residues. V lost 2 bases and J 6 bases, leaving 11 bases between the germline ends. This clonotype was seen repeatedly, ten times or more. Its matching antigen is unknown. cDNA libraries for TCR alpha and TCR beta, carrying sample barcodes and UMIs, came from 5'RACE with constant-segment primers. A single record per CDR3 protein comes from TCRdb applying MiXCR to the 5' RACE reads. The top ten clones hold approximately 12% of a sample with roughly 600,000 distinct CDR3 sequences, about a sixth of them seen once. The V and J genes are TRBV12-3 or TRBV12-4 and TRBJ1-5; D remains unclear. The sequence was obtained from an adult woman who had mild COVID-19 (a few samples of this study predate the infection). Cell type and time point are not known. The specimen sequenced was PBMCs or a T cell subset sorted from them (not recorded which). Here the CDR3 DNA reads TGTGCCAGCAGTTTATCCGGTGGGATTCAGCCCCAGCATTTT. Translating gives CASSLSGGIQPQHF.